A selection of T cell receptor beta chains follows, all from one sample in a study of CD8 T cells in Susac syndrome. TCRdb passed the immunoSEQ multiplex PCR reads through MiXCR, listing each CDR3 protein once. The sample lists some 96,000 distinct CDR3 sequences, around 94% seen once, with 0.3% to 0.35% in the top ten. The sequencing input was CD4+ T cells from PBMCs. The receptor source for this set is a human donor with Susac syndrome. Each CDR3 is given with its conserved first and last residue. Each record gives: clone size, J gene, D gene, V gene, CDR3 protein, CDR3 DNA. A D gene is named only where the DNA matches it firmly. Expanded clones are given a class, and other clones once, few, many or no size at all.

NA,TRBJ2-1,NA,TRBV4-3,CASSRVRDDEQFF,TGCGCCAGCAGCCGCGTCCGGGACGATGAGCAGTTCTTC
NA,TRBJ1-3,NA,TRBV6-1,CASRSTYRAVSGNTIYF,TGTGCCAGCAGATCCACATACAGGGCAGTCTCTGGAAACACCATATATTTT
NA,TRBJ2-7,NA,TRBV5-1,CARRGRSPYEQYF,TGCGCCAGGCGTGGCAGGTCGCCCTACGAGCAGTACTTC
NA,TRBJ1-2,NA,TRBV7-2,CASSLVGPNGYTF,TGTGCCAGCAGCTTAGTCGGGCCCAATGGCTACACCTTC
NA,TRBJ1-1,TRBD1,TRBV30,CARGDSRDTEAFF,TGTGCCCGAGGGGACAGTAGGGACACTGAAGCTTTCTTT
once,TRBJ2-3,TRBD2,TRBV20-1,CSALTSGRDTQYF,TGCAGTGCTCTTACTAGCGGGCGGGATACGCAGTATTTT
NA,TRBJ1-6,NA,TRBV3-1,CASRNRVANSPLHF,TGTGCCAGCCGTAACAGGGTAGCCAATTCACCCCTCCACTTT
NA,TRBJ2-5,NA,TRBV7-2,CASSSLIRETQYF,TGTGCCAGCAGCTCCCTGATTCGAGAGACCCAGTACTTC
NA,TRBJ1-6,TRBD1,TRBV30,CAWGQGTNSPLHF,TGTGCCTGGGGACAGGGGACTAATTCACCCCTCCACTTT
NA,TRBJ2-5,NA,TRBV29-1,CSVDRSFTQYF,TGCAGCGTTGATCGAAGTTTCACCCAGTACTTC
NA,TRBJ2-7,NA,TRBV12-3/TRBV12-4,CASSRDGAYEQYF,TGTGCCAGCAGCCGGGACGGAGCCTACGAGCAGTACTTC
NA,TRBJ2-7,NA,TRBV5-1,CAIKNQGDEQYF,TGCGCCATCAAAAACCAGGGAGACGAGCAGTACTTC
NA,TRBJ1-1,NA,TRBV15,CATSRGGVTEAFF,TGTGCCACCAGCAGAGGGGGAGTTACTGAAGCTTTCTTT
NA,TRBJ2-3,TRBD2,TRBV12-3/TRBV12-4,CASSGEGHTDTQYF,TGTGCCAGCAGTGGGGAGGGGCACACAGATACGCAGTATTTT
NA,TRBJ2-3,NA,TRBV15,CATSILTGTQYF,TGTGCCACCAGCATCCTTACAGGGACGCAGTATTTT
NA,TRBJ2-5,TRBD1,TRBV29-1,CSVTTGLQETQYF,TGCAGCGTCACGACAGGGCTCCAAGAGACCCAGTACTTC
NA,TRBJ1-6,TRBD1,TRBV19,CASSTDRGRDSPLHF,TGTGCCAGTAGTACGGACAGGGGCCGAGATTCACCCCTCCACTTT
NA,TRBJ1-2,NA,TRBV20-1,CSASRQNYGYTF,TGCAGTGCAAGCAGGCAAAACTATGGCTACACCTTC
NA,TRBJ2-6,TRBD1,TRBV2,CASIMDRSTNVLTF,TGTGCCAGCATTATGGACAGGTCGACCAACGTCTTGACTTTC
NA,TRBJ2-3,NA,TRBV5-1,CASSPRGQGRTDTQYF,TGCGCCAGCAGCCCTCGTGGGCAGGGACGCACAGATACGCAGTATTTT
NA,TRBJ2-6,NA,TRBV18,CASSPLTQGSGANVLTF,TGTGCCAGCTCACCGCTGACCCAGGGTTCTGGGGCCAACGTCCTGACTTTC
NA,TRBJ1-1,TRBD1,TRBV15,CATSSLRPGQGVMNTEAFF,TGTGCCACCAGCAGCCTTAGACCGGGACAGGGCGTCATGAACACTGAAGCTTTCTTT
NA,TRBJ1-3,NA,TRBV30,CAWRRDGSSSGNTIYF,TGTGCCTGGAGGAGGGATGGATCTAGCTCTGGAAACACCATATATTTT
NA,TRBJ2-5,TRBD2,TRBV5-4,CASSPEVAGSQETQYF,TGTGCCAGCAGCCCGGAGGTAGCGGGGAGTCAAGAGACCCAGTACTTC
NA,TRBJ2-3,NA,TRBV12-3/TRBV12-4,CASSLVGQVTTDTQYF,TGTGCCAGCAGTTTGGTTGGCCAGGTGACCACAGATACGCAGTATTTT
NA,TRBJ1-5,NA,TRBV30,CACQDANQPQHF,TGTGCCTGCCAGGACGCGAATCAGCCCCAGCATTTT
NA,TRBJ2-6,NA,TRBV5-1,CASSLHRASGANVLTF,TGCGCCAGCAGCTTGCACAGGGCGTCTGGGGCCAACGTCCTGACTTTC
NA,TRBJ2-1,NA,TRBV12-3/TRBV12-4,CASSPPGNEQFF,TGTGCCAGCAGTCCCCCCGGCAATGAGCAGTTCTTC
once,TRBJ1-1,NA,TRBV30,CAWSAENTEAFF,TGTGCCTGGAGTGCAGAGAACACTGAAGCTTTCTTT
NA,TRBJ2-5,TRBD2,TRBV20-1,CSAPVAGGRETQYF,TGCAGTGCTCCCGTAGCGGGGGGGCGGGAGACCCAGTACTTC
NA,TRBJ1-3,NA,TRBV30,CAWERKRGNTIYF,TGTGCCTGGGAAAGGAAGCGCGGAAACACCATATATTTT
NA,TRBJ2-5,NA,TRBV18,CASSPDPVETQYF,TGTGCCAGCTCACCAGACCCGGTAGAGACCCAGTACTTC
NA,TRBJ2-4,NA,TRBV20-1,CSGFKQGNIQYF,TGCAGTGGGTTTAAACAGGGAAACATTCAGTACTTC
NA,TRBJ1-2,TRBD1,TRBV4-1,CASSLPGQRHGYTF,TGCGCCAGCAGCCTACCGGGACAGAGGCATGGCTACACCTTC
once,TRBJ2-5,TRBD2,TRBV7-2,CASSLGGGGYQETQYF,TGTGCCAGCAGCTTAGGCGGGGGGGGCTATCAAGAGACCCAGTACTTC
NA,TRBJ1-2,NA,TRBV6-6,CASTPGARGYGYTF,TGTGCCAGCACCCCGGGGGCGCGCGGCTATGGCTACACCTTC
NA,TRBJ2-1,TRBD2,TRBV20-1,CSAGGPEAGGSNEQFF,TGCAGTGCTGGGGGCCCAGAAGCGGGGGGTTCCAATGAGCAGTTCTTC
NA,TRBJ2-7,NA,TRBV12-3/TRBV12-4,CASAPNSYEQYF,TGTGCCAGCGCACCGAATTCCTACGAGCAGTACTTC
NA,TRBJ2-2,NA,TRBV7-2,CASSPAGSASGELFF,TGTGCCAGCAGCCCTGCCGGGTCGGCCTCCGGGGAGCTGTTTTTT
NA,TRBJ1-1,TRBD1,TRBV9,CASSAWEGATEAFF,TGTGCCAGCAGCGCCTGGGAGGGGGCAACTGAAGCTTTCTTT
NA,TRBJ2-4,NA,TRBV25-1,CASSLGLNIQYF,TGTGCCAGCAGTCTGGGACTAAACATTCAGTACTTC
NA,TRBJ2-5,NA,TRBV7-8,CASSWRDETQYF,TGTGCCAGCAGCTGGAGGGACGAGACCCAGTACTTC
NA,TRBJ1-2,TRBD1,TRBV28,CASSSDVTGTIDGYTF,TGTGCCAGCAGTTCAGATGTGACAGGGACTATCGATGGCTACACCTTC
NA,TRBJ2-7,TRBD1,TRBV5-1,CASNGGTGTYEQYF,TGCGCCAGCAATGGAGGGACAGGGACCTACGAGCAGTACTTC
NA,TRBJ2-1,NA,TRBV7-3,CASSKEGAPWDEQFF,TGTGCCAGCAGCAAGGAGGGGGCCCCCTGGGATGAGCAGTTCTTC
NA,TRBJ2-5,TRBD2,TRBV2,CASSLSRGGPKTQYF,TGTGCCAGCTCTTTAAGTCGGGGGGGGCCGAAGACCCAGTACTTC
NA,TRBJ2-5,NA,TRBV6-6,CASSYSAGIQETQYF,TGTGCCAGCAGTTACTCGGCGGGCATCCAGGAGACCCAGTACTTC
NA,TRBJ1-4,NA,TRBV20-1,CSALPGTNHNDKLFF,TGCAGTGCTTTGCCGGGGACAAACCACAATGACAAACTGTTTTTT
few,TRBJ2-7,NA,TRBV2,CASSGETVYEQYF,TGTGCCAGCAGCGGGGAGACGGTCTACGAGCAGTACTTC
NA,TRBJ2-1,NA,TRBV4-2,CASSQEASPSYNEQFF,TGTGCCAGCAGCCAAGAAGCGAGCCCCTCCTACAATGAGCAGTTCTTC
NA,TRBJ1-4,NA,TRBV6-6,CASSYGGEKLFF,TGTGCCAGCAGTTATGGAGGGGAAAAACTGTTTTTT
NA,TRBJ1-6,NA,TRBV27,CASRLDHRDYNSPLHF,TGTGCCAGCAGACTTGACCACCGGGATTATAATTCACCCCTCCACTTT
NA,TRBJ1-4,NA,TRBV5-4,CASSPDPGARNEKLFF,TGTGCCAGCAGCCCGGACCCAGGGGCCAGAAATGAAAAACTGTTTTTT